This record concerns one TCR beta chain sequence. Its recognized antigen is unknown. No base quality information exists; no much larger clone differs at one position. This sample was included in a study of graft-versus-host responses after intestinal transplantation (dated by TCRdb to about 2021). The study in broad terms: The transplants that recipients got were multivisceral, liver-intestinal, or isolated intestinal. Every recipient was given anti-thymocyte globulin induction, then maintenance tacrolimus and steroids for roughly three years. Graft-versus-host and host-versus-graft alloreactive T cell clones were tracked in the graft, circulation and bone marrow after intestinal transplantation using bulk TCR-beta CDR3 sequencing. Alloreactive clones were identified by sequencing pre-transplant mixed lymphocyte reaction products and comparing these products with unstimulated pre-transplant donor and recipient T cells. A cohort of under 30 intestinal transplant recipients, including one retransplant, was enrolled, and 3 patients lacking pretransplant specimens were excluded. A peak of at least 4% donor T cells among recipient peripheral blood mononuclear cells was the definition used for donor T cell macrochimerism. Rather than being sequenced by the commercial service, samples from a few later patients were sequenced in-house on an Illumina MiSeq and processed with MiXCR. What the authors observed across the whole study: GvH clones were detected in recipient bone marrow, and some of these GvH clones were observed earlier in ileal mucosa or blood, consistent with an intestinal mucosal origin. Conclusions were limited by the relatively low number and heterogeneity of intestinal transplant patients. Early after transplant, peak levels of circulating GvH clones were found to be associated with declines in HvG clones. High GvH to HvG T cell clonal ratios were observed in the allografts of patients with donor T cell macrochimerism.

Explained via the paper, the time point label denotes: cells obtained before transplantation from donor or recipient. CD3+CD4+ and CD3+CD8+ populations were FACS-sorted from unstimulated pre-transplant donor and recipient cells taken from spleen or lymph nodes. The library was produced with the immunoSEQ multiplex PCR assay. For most patients, genomic DNA was isolated using the Qiagen DNeasy Blood and Tissue Kit and was shipped frozen to Adaptive Biotechnologies for TCR sequencing. Adaptive Biotechnologies carried out high-throughput TCR-beta CDR3 sequencing of genomic DNA for most patients. From the authors' description of their analysis: TCR sequencing data for roughly 17 patients were retrieved from Adaptive's ImmunoSEQ software; a few other patients were processed with MiXCR and VDJtools. CD4 versus CD8 sorting errors were corrected by removing sequences found in both subsets at a frequency ratio below 5:1. Because the origin of CDR3 nucleotide sequences shared between donor and recipient could not be assigned, those sequences were removed. Alloreactive clones required at least 2-fold expansion over unstimulated cells and minimum CFSE-low frequency of 0.002% (template counts) or 0.001% (read counts). Clones were considered mappable if detected in sequenced pre-transplant spleen, lymph node, or MLR CFSE-low populations of the donor or recipient. Cumulative frequency of alloreactive clones was calculated as a percentage of all sequences weighted by copy number. TCRdb took over this immuneACCESS table, retaining in-frame rearrangements with V and J assigned. Such tables are incomplete; in checked studies, under half of the missing clones stem from an unresolved V gene, and the remainder is unexplained. The D gene and trimming were derived from the DNA, and the V and J assignments and clone size from that table. This sample lists over 85,000 clones; roughly 93% were detected once. The top ten constitute around 0.18% of the sample.

The CDR3 sequence holds 16 residues, the cysteine and phenylalanine included. The sequence is cut down to CDR3 DNA, 48 bases in frame from base 1. V ends up 0 bases short and J 3 bases short, with an unmatched junction base count of 5. Taken from the germline V gene, the CDR1 and CDR2 loops are SGHRS and YFSETQ. The chain is assembled from TRBV5-1 and TRBJ1-5; TRBD1 agrees with 8 junctional bases. The sequence came from a human donor who was the organ donor for an intestinal transplant. The source material was unstimulated CD4+ T cells sorted from spleen or lymph node cells, sampled before transplant. The CDR3 protein sequence reads: CASSLGPGGINQPQHF. The sequence in DNA is TGCGCCAGCAGCTTGGGGCCAGGGGGCATCAATCAGCCCCAGCATTTT.